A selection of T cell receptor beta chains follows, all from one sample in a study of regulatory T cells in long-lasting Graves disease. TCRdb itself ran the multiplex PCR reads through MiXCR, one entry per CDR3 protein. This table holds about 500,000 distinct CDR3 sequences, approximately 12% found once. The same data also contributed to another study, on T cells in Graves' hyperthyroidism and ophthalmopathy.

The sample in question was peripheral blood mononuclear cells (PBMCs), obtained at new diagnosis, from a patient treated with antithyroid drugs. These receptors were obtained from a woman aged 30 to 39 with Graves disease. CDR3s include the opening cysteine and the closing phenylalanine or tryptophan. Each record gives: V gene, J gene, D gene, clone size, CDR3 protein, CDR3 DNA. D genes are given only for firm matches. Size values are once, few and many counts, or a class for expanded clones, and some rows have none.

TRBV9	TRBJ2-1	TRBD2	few	CASSVPGGVRTDYNEQFF	TGTGCCAGCAGCGTACCCGGGGGGGTAAGGACGGACTATAATGAGCAGTTCTTC
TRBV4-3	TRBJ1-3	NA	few	CASRDTFWAGNTIYF	TGCGCCAGCAGGGACACGTTCTGGGCTGGAAACACCATATATTTT
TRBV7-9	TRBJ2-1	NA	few	CASSLIAGDWGNEQFF	TGTGCCAGCAGCCTGATAGCAGGAGACTGGGGCAATGAGCAGTTCTTC
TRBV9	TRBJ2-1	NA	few	CASSVAAEGVSYNEQFF	TGTGCCAGCAGCGTAGCAGCCGAGGGGGTCTCCTACAATGAGCAGTTCTTC
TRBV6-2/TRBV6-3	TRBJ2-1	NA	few	CASSERGGDYNEQFF	TGTGCCAGCAGTGAAAGAGGGGGGGACTACAATGAGCAGTTCTTC
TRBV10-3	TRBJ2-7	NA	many	CAIAQSSYEQYF	TGTGCCATCGCGCAGAGCTCCTACGAGCAGTACTTC
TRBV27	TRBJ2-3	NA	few	CASREKVAKYTQYF	TGTGCCAGCAGGGAGAAGGTTGCGAAATATACGCAGTATTTT
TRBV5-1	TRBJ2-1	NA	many	CASSSQPQPTNEQFF	TGCGCCAGCAGCTCTCAGCCCCAACCGACGAATGAGCAGTTCTTC
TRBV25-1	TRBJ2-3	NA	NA	CASRPRENTRDTQYF	TGTGCCAGCAGGCCACGGGAGAACACACGAGATACGCAGTATTTT
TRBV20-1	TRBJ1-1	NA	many	CSASEGVNTEAFF	TGCAGTGCTAGTGAGGGTGTGAACACTGAAGCTTTCTTT
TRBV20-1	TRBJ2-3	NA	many	CSARDLSGLARDTQYF	TGCAGTGCTAGAGATTTATCGGGGCTAGCAAGAGATACGCAGTATTTT
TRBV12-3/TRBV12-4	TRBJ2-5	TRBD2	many	CASLAGEEETQYF	TGTGCCAGTTTAGCGGGAGAGGAAGAGACCCAGTACTTC
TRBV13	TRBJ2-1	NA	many	CASSLGPGLQFF	TGTGCCAGCAGCTTAGGACCGGGCCTACAGTTCTTC
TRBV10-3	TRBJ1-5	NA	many	CAISEFGSYSNQPQHF	TGTGCCATCAGTGAGTTTGGCTCATATAGCAATCAGCCCCAGCATTTT
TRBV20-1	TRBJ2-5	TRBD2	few	CSARDGREVQETQYF	TGCAGTGCTAGAGATGGACGGGAGGTTCAAGAGACCCAGTACTTC
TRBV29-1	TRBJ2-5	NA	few	CSVERGTVKETQYF	TGCAGCGTTGAGAGAGGGACGGTAAAAGAGACCCAGTACTTC
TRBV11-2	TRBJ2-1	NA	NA	CASSLVGDYEQFF	TGTGCCAGCAGCCTCGTCGGGGATTATGAGCAGTTCTTC
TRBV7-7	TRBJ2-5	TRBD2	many	CASSLGLAGGKGYQETQYF	TGTGCTAGCAGCTTGGGACTAGCGGGAGGGAAGGGTTACCAAGAGACCCAGTACTTC
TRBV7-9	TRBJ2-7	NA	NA	CASSPQVGRGRTYEQYF	TGTGCCAGCAGCCCCCAAGTGGGCAGGGGACGGACGTACGAGCAGTACTTC
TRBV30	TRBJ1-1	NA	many	CAWSEGLNTEAFF	TGTGCCTGGAGTGAGGGGCTGAACACTGAAGCTTTCTTT
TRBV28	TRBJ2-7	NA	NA	CASATVPSEQYF	TGTGCCAGCGCGACTGTGCCCTCCGAGCAGTACTTC
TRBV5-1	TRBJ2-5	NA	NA	CASSSGRVQETQYF	TGCGCCAGCAGCTCCGGTAGGGTTCAAGAGACCCAGTACTTC
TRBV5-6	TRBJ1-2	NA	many	CASSFPRRTYGYTF	TGTGCCAGCAGCTTCCCCCGACGGACCTATGGCTACACCTTC
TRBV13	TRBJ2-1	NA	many	CASSSPEASSGNEQFF	TGTGCCAGCAGCTCCCCAGAGGCTAGCTCCGGCAATGAGCAGTTCTTC
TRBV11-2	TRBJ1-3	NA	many	CASRTSSGNTIYF	TGTGCCAGCAGGACGAGCTCTGGAAACACCATATATTTT
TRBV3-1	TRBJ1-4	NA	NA	CASSPQGIQEKLFF	TGTGCCAGCAGCCCGCAGGGAATACAGGAAAAACTGTTTTTT